What follows are 5 T cell receptor beta chains derived from one specimen sequenced in a study of breast tumors, draining lymph nodes, adjacent tissues. Samples came from axillary lymph nodes draining the breast cancer. Via MiXCR, TCRdb re-called the multiplex PCR reads, giving one row per CDR3 protein. Of some 140,000 distinct CDR3 sequences listed, around 20% are singletons. The source material was axillary lymph node tissue. The origin of the receptors is a female donor with breast cancer. Some clones in this sample may be carry-over from other donors' samples.

The chain uses TRBV20-1 and TRBJ2-3, with a tentative D call TRBD1 (5 bases). Germline CDR1 is DFQATT and CDR2 is SNEGSKA (reference sequence). The V gene lost 4 bases and the J gene lost 0 bases, with 11 bases spanning the gap. CDR3 length equals 14 residues. The DNA for the CDR3 is TGCAGTGCTACTGACAGTCGCAGCACAGATACGCAGTATTTT. Protein product: CSATDSRSTDTQYF.

Turning to this clonotype: A single base separates this from a much larger clone, so it may be a read error. The gene calls are TRBV7-9 and TRBJ2-5, with no clear D. Germline V gene sequence: CDR1 SEHNR, CDR2 FQNEAQ (reference sequence). The CDR3 contains 12 residues. The CDR3 is CASRKGKETQCF. Written as DNA, the CDR3 is TGTGCCAGCAGGAAGGGAAAAGAGACCCAGTGCTTC.

As for this clonotype: This may be a read error: a much more frequent sequence differs by one nucleotide. The V gene is TRBV29-1, the J gene TRBJ1-4, with TRBD1 matching 9 bases. Trimming removed 1 base from V and 10 bases from J; junction bases left unmatched: 7. The CDR3 totals 14 residues. Per the germline V gene, CDR1 is SQVTM and CDR2 is ANQGSEA. As DNA, the CDR3 is TGCAGCGTTGAAGGTAGGAGACAGGGGGTAAAACTGTTTTTT. Translating it yields CSVEGRRQGVKLFF.

To note about this clonotype: A single base separates this from a much larger clone, so it may be a read error. The V call is TRBV2, the J call TRBJ1-2; 12 nucleotides match TRBD1. After removal of 9 bases from V and 4 bases from J, the junction contained 9 bases not matched to a gene. Germline assignment: CDR1 SNHLY and CDR2 FYNNEI. The CDR3 is made up of 15 amino acids. The CDR3 DNA sequence: TGTGCCAGAGGGGGACAGGGGGCGACTGGCTATGGCTACACCTTC. Amino acids: CARGGQGATGYGYTF.

This clonotype was detected many times. The chain couples TRBV2 to TRBJ2-1; 7 nucleotides line up with TRBD1. This CDR3 has 17 amino acids. Trimming removed 8 bases from V and 0 bases from J; junction bases left unmatched: 13. Germline lookup yields CDR1 SNHLY and CDR2 FYNNEI. DNA of the CDR3: TGTGCCAGCGGGGCTGGGACAGCGGTTAGCTCCTACAATGAGCAGTTCTTC. Amino acids: CASGAGTAVSSYNEQFF.